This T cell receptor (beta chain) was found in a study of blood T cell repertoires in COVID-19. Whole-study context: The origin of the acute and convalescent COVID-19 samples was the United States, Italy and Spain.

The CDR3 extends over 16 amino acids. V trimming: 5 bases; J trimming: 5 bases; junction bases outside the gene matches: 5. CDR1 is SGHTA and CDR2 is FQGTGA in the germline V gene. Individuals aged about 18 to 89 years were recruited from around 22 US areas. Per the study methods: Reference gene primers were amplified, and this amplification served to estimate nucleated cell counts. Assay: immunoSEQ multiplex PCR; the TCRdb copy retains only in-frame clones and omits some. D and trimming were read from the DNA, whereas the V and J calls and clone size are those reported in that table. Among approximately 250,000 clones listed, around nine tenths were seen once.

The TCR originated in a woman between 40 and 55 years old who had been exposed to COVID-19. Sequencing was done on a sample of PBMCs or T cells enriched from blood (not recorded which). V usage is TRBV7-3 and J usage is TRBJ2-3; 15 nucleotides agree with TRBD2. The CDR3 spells CASSDGLAGGQDTQYF. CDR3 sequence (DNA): TGTGCCAGCAGCGATGGACTAGCGGGGGGGCAAGATACGCAGTATTTT.